Presented here are 8 T cell receptor beta chains from one specimen sequenced in a study of cytomegalovirus exposure and HLA in healthy donors. A multiplex PCR was run with 60 Vbeta primers and 13 Jbeta primers. Libraries were prepared by immunoSEQ multiplex PCR; TCRdb keeps only in-frame clonotypes and omits some of them. The sample yields about 130,000 clones, more than 75% seen once. Sequencing was performed on PBMCs. These receptors were collected from a middle-aged man in good health and CMV-seronegative.

The chain couples TRBV29-1 to TRBJ1-3, with D unclear. Germline V gene sequence: CDR1 SQVTM, CDR2 ANQGSEA. V was clipped by 3 bases and J by 0 bases, with 6 bases between them. This CDR3 spans 13 amino acids. The chain's CDR3 is CSVEANSGNTIYF. The CDR3 coding sequence is TGCAGCGTTGAGGCAAACTCTGGAAACACCATATATTTT.

This clone was detected once. J is TRBJ2-1 and V is TRBV5-1, with 7 bases that match TRBD1. V gave up 3 bases and J gave up 5 bases; unmatched junction bases: 11. This CDR3 comprises 16 residues. The V gene's germline CDR1 is SGHRS and CDR2 YFSETQ. The CDR3 region has the DNA TGCGCCAGCAGCTCTATCTCGACAGGGATGGACAATGAGCAGTTCTTC. Protein sequence: CASSSISTGMDNEQFF.

The CDR3 DNA follows: TGTGCCAGCAGCCATCAGAACTCCTACGAGCAGTACTTC. Translated: CASSHQNSYEQYF. The chain employs TRBV4-2 and TRBJ2-7; D remains unclear. The germline V and J ends were trimmed by 3 bases and 0 bases, with 6 bases remaining between them. The CDR3 has 13 residues. Looked up from germline, CDR1 is LGHNA and CDR2 is YNFKEQ.

This chain uses TRBV6-5 with TRBJ1-2; 8 bases fit TRBD1. The V segment lost 5 bases and the J segment 7 bases; nucleotides outside the gene matches: 6. The length of the CDR3 is 13 residues. Germline assignment: CDR1 MNHEY and CDR2 SVGAGI. CDR3 region: CASSDRGTGGYTF. Written as DNA, the CDR3 is TGTGCCAGCAGTGACAGGGGCACCGGTGGCTACACCTTC.

The chain employs TRBV7-3 and TRBJ2-1, with no clear D. This CDR3 has 11 residues. The V gene's germline CDR1 is SGHTA and CDR2 FQGTGA. With 8 bases removed from V and 9 bases from J, the gap between germline ends came to 11 bases. The DNA for the CDR3 is TGTGCCAGCGGAGTGGGTGCTGAGCAGTTCTTC. This codes for CASGVGAEQFF. The variable domain in full, with the rest retrieved from reference TRBV7-3 and TRBJ2-1, is GAGVSQTPSNKVTEKGKYVELRCDPISGHTALYWYRQSLGQGPEFLIYFQGTGAADDSGLPNDRFFAVRPEGSVSTLKIQRTERGDSAVYLCASGVGAEQFFGPGTRLTVL.

Note on this clone: The junction and the germline gene differ at one end; a read error may be behind it. The rearrangement joins TRBV7-6 to TRBJ1-1; possibly TRBD1 for D (5 bases). The germline V gene encodes CDR1 SGHVS and CDR2 FNYEAQ. The CDR3 consists of 15 residues. CDR3 sequence: CASSLGGVRNTEASF. CDR3 bases: TGTGCCAGCAGCTTAGGGGGGGTACGGAACACTGAAGCTTCCTTT.

The V gene is TRBV9, the J gene TRBJ1-2; no clear D gene. Trimming shortened V by 0 bases and J by 0 bases, and 3 bases separated the two germline ends. The CDR3 spans 13 residues. Germline assignment: CDR1 SGDLS and CDR2 YYNGEE. CDR3 DNA: TGTGCCAGCAGCGTAGGTACTAACTATGGCTACACCTTC. Its translation is CASSVGTNYGYTF.

This clone was observed a single time. The DNA of the CDR3 is TGTGCCAGCAGCTTAGCGGGACTAGCCGCGACCTACAATGAGCAGTTCTTC. It is translated as CASSLAGLAATYNEQFF. The gene calls are TRBV7-2 and TRBJ2-1, with 9 bases lining up with TRBD2. Germline V lookup: CDR1 SGHTA, CDR2 FQGNSA. The J segment lost 2 bases and the V segment lost 0 bases, leaving 5 bases of the junction unmatched. The CDR3 runs 17 residues.